This TCR beta chain appears in the sequencing data of a study of T cells in Graves' hyperthyroidism and ophthalmopathy. Background on the study: It was at initial diagnosis, before any treatment, that peripheral blood was collected.

Study-wide findings and caveats: Ophthalmopathy onset followed model prediction by a median approximately 5.9 months. Most thyroid clonotypes expanded above 0.001 were also detected in blood.

Comment on this clonotype: Its antigen is currently unknown.

TCR beta CDR3 regions were amplified from RNA. Carried out on the TCR CDR3, a first-round RT-PCR used the HTBI primer set. TCRdb reanalysed the multiplex PCR reads using MiXCR and keeps one entry per CDR3 protein. Among roughly 520,000 distinct CDR3 sequences listed, around a quarter were seen once. Based on clinical symptoms, serum thyroxine and TRAb, thyroid ultrasound and orbital computed tomography, diagnoses were reached. The CDR3 is 16 amino acids. CDR1 SGHVS and CDR2 FNYEAQ come from the germline V gene. Unmatched junction bases numbered 7, after V lost 1 base and J lost 5 bases. This sequence joins TRBV7-6 and TRBJ2-2; TRBD2 matches 7 bases. The clonotype was recovered from a woman younger than 45 with Graves' ophthalmopathy. The sequencing sample was made of blood. The CDR3 region is CASSLVVGGRTGELFF. Written as DNA, the CDR3 is TGTGCCAGCAGCTTAGTGGTCGGGGGGAGGACCGGGGAGCTGTTTTTT.